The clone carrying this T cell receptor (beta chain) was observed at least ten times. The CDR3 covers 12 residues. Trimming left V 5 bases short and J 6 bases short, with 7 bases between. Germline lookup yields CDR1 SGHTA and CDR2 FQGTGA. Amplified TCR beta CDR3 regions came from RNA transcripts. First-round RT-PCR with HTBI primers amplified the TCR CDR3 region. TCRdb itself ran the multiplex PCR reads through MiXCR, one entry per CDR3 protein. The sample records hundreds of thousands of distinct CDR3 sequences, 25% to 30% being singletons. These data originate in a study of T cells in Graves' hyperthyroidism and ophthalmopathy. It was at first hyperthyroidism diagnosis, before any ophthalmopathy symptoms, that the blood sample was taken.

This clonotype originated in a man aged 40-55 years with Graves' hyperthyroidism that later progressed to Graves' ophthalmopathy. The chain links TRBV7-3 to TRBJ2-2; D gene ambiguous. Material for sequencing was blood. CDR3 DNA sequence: TGTGCCAGCAGCCAAATGGCCGGGGAGCTGTTTTTT. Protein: CASSQMAGELFF.